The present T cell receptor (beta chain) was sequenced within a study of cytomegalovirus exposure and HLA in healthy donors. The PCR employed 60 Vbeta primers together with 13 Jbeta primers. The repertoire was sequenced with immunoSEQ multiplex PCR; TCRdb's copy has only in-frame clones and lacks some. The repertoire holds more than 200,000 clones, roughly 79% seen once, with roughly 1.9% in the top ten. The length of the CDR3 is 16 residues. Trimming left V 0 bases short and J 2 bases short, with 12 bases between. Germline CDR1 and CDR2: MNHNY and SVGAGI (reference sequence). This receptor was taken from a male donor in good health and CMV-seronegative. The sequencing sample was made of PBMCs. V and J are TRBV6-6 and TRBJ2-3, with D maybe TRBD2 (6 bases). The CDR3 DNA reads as TGTGCCAGCAGTTACTCGAACCGGGAGTCCACAGATACGCAGTATTTT. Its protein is CASSYSNRESTDTQYF.